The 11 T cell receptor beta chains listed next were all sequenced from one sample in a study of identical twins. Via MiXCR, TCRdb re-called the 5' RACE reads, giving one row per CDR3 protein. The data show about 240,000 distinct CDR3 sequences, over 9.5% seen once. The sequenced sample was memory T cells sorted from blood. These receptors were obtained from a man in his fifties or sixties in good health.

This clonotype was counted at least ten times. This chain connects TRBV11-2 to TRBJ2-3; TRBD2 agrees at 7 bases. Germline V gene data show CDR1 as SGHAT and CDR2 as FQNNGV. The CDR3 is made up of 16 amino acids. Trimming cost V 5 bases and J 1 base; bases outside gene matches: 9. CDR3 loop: CASSPRVTSGTDTQYF. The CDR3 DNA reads TGTGCCAGCAGCCCCAGGGTTACTAGCGGCACAGATACGCAGTATTTT.

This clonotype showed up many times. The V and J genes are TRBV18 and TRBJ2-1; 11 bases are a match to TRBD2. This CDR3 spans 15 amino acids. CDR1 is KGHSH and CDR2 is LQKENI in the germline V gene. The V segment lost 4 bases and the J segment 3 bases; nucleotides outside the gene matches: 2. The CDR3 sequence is CASSLLAGVYNEQFF. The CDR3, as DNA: TGTGCCAGCTCACTACTAGCGGGGGTCTACAATGAGCAGTTCTTC.

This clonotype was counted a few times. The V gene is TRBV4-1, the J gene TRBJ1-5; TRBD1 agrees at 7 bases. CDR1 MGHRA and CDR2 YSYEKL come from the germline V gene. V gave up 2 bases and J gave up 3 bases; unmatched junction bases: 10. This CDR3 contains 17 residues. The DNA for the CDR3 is TGCGCCAGCAGCCAATTTAGACAGGGAGGAACCAATCAGCCCCAGCATTTT. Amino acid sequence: CASSQFRQGGTNQPQHF.

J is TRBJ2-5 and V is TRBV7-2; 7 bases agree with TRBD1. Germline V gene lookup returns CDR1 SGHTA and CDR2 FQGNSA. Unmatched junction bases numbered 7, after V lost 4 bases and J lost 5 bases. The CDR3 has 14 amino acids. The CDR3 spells CASSWGQQGETQYF. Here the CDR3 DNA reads TGTGCCAGCAGCTGGGGACAGCAAGGGGAGACCCAGTACTTC.

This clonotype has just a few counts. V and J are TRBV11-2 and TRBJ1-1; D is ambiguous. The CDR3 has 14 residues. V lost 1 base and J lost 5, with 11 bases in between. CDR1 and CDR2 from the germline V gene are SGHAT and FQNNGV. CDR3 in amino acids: CASSLGRTATEAFF. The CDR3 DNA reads TGTGCCAGCAGCTTAGGCCGTACAGCAACTGAAGCTTTCTTT.

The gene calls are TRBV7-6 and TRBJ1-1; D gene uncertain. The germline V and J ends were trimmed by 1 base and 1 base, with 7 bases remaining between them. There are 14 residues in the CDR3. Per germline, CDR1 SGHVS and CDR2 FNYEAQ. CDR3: CASSLVQENTEAFF. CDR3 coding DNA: TGTGCCAGCAGCTTAGTTCAAGAGAACACTGAAGCTTTCTTT.

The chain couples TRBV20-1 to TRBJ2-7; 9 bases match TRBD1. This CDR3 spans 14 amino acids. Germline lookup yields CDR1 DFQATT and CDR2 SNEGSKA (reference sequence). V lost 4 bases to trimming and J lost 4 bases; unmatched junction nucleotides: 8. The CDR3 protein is CSAIQGAPPYEQYF. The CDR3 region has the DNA TGCAGTGCTATACAGGGGGCGCCCCCGTACGAGCAGTACTTC.

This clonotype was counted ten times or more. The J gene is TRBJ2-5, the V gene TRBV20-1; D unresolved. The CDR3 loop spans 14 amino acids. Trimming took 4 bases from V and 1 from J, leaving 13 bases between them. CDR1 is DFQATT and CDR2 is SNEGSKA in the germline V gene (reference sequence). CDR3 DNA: TGCAGTGCTAAGGGATACGGTCTCCAAGAGACCCAGTACTTC. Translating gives CSAKGYGLQETQYF.

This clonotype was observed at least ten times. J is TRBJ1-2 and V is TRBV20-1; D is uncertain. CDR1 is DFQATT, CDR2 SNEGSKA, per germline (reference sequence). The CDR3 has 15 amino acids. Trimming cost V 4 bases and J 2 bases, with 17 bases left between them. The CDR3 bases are TGCAGTGCTAAGGGTTCTGGGCGGGGAAACTATGGCTACACCTTC. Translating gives CSAKGSGRGNYGYTF.

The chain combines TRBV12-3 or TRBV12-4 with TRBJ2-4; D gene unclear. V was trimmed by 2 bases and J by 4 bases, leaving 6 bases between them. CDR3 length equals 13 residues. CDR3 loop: CASSLIAKNIQYF. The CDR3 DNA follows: TGTGCCAGCAGTTTAATAGCAAAAAACATTCAGTACTTC.

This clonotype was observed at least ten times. The CDR3 DNA reads TGTGCCAGCAGTTACTCGATCCCCGGGGGCCGAACCTACAATGAGCAGTTCTTC. Translation: CASSYSIPGGRTYNEQFF. V is TRBV6-5 and J is TRBJ2-1; D possibly matches TRBD1 or TRBD2 (6 bases each). This CDR3 spans 18 amino acids. The germline gives CDR1 MNHEY, CDR2 SVGAGI. The ends were cut back, 0 bases at V and 2 bases at J, with 17 bases in the middle.